Listed below are T cell receptor beta chains from one sample, sequenced in a study of chemoradiotherapy in HPV16-positive cancers. Sequenced by immunoSEQ multiplex PCR; TCRdb stores in-frame clones only, minus some. The table shows over 14,000 clones, with around 72% occurring only once. This sample was taken from a patient who underwent chemoradiotherapy. The origin of the receptors is a human donor with HPV-associated anogenital cancer. Each CDR3 is given with its conserved first and last residue. D genes are given only for firm matches. Rows may omit the clone size; those that give it use once, few, many or a size class.

TRBV10-3	-	-	TRBJ1-2	13	TGTGCCACCGGGGACGGCCCTAACTATGGCTACACCTTC	CATGDGPNYGYTF
TRBV4-3	-	TRBD1	TRBJ1-2	14	TGCGCCAGCAGCCAAGACAGGGGGCGTGGGGGCTACACCTTC	CASSQDRGRGGYTF
TRBV11-3	few	-	TRBJ2-1	13	TGTGCCAGCAGCTTAGAGTCTGGGGATGAGCAGTTCTTC	CASSLESGDEQFF
TRBV5-1	once	-	TRBJ2-2	14	TGCGCCAGCAGTCGACTAGCGAACACCGGGGAGCTGTTTTTT	CASSRLANTGELFF
TRBV2	few	TRBD1	TRBJ2-7	13	TGTGCCAGTCATCCGGGACAGGGTTTTGAGCAGTACTTC	CASHPGQGFEQYF
TRBV19	-	TRBD2	TRBJ2-1	15	TGTGCCAGTAGTACGATTAGCGGGGGGCGACCTGAGCAGTTCTTC	CASSTISGGRPEQFF
TRBV7-9	-	TRBD2	TRBJ2-5	16	TGTGCCAGCAGCTTTTTAGCGGGGGGATCCGTGGAGACCCAGTACTTC	CASSFLAGGSVETQYF
TRBV20-1	-	-	TRBJ2-5	10	TGCAGTGTGGGGCAAGAGACCCAGTACTTC	CSVGQETQYF
TRBV7-2	-	TRBD1	TRBJ1-2	15	TGTGCCAGCAGCTCCACTGACAGGGGGTTCGATGGCTACACCTTC	CASSSTDRGFDGYTF
TRBV6-1	-	TRBD1	TRBJ2-7	14	TGTGCCAGCAGTGGGTGGACAGGTACCTACGAGCAGTACTTC	CASSGWTGTYEQYF
TRBV5-1	once	-	TRBJ1-5	14	TGCGCCAGCAGCTTGGTGGGGGGCAATCAGCCCCAGCATTTT	CASSLVGGNQPQHF
TRBV4-1	-	TRBD2	TRBJ2-1	17	TGCGCCAGCAGCCAAGATCGGCTAGCGGGGGGCTACAATGAGCAGTTCTTC	CASSQDRLAGGYNEQFF
TRBV28	-	-	TRBJ1-2	15	TGTGCCAGCAGTTTCCAGTGGGCAGGGTCCTATGGCTACACCTTC	CASSFQWAGSYGYTF
TRBV9	-	-	TRBJ2-7	16	TGTGCCAGCAGCGTAGGTCTCCCTCCCAGCTCCTACGAGCAGTACTTC	CASSVGLPPSSYEQYF
TRBV6-6	-	-	TRBJ1-6	15	TGTGCCAGCAGTACGTCCAGGGGAAAACGATCACCCCTCCACTTT	CASSTSRGKRSPLHF
TRBV11-2	few	-	TRBJ1-5	13	TGTGCCAGCAGCTTAGCAGGGAATCAGCCCCAGCATTTT	CASSLAGNQPQHF
TRBV6-6	-	TRBD1	TRBJ2-7	14	TGTGCCAGCAGTTACTCGGGACAGCTATACGAGCAGTACTTC	CASSYSGQLYEQYF
TRBV27	medium-sized	TRBD2	TRBJ2-3	15	TGTGCCAGCAGCCCATCGGGACTAGCGGGGAATACGCAGTATTTT	CASSPSGLAGNTQYF
TRBV4-2	-	-	TRBJ1-5	16	TGTGCCAGCAGCCAAGTCGGGGGGTCAGACAATCAGCCCCAGCATTTT	CASSQVGGSDNQPQHF
TRBV7-2	-	-	TRBJ2-7	15	TGTGCCAGCAGCTCCTCCGGGACGTTCGACTACGAGCAGTACTTC	CASSSSGTFDYEQYF
TRBV4-1	-	-	TRBJ1-1	12	TGCGCCAGCAGCCAAGAAAAGAGGGGGGCTTTCTTT	CASSQEKRGAFF
TRBV9	-	-	TRBJ2-3	14	TGTGCCAGCAGCGTAGCGGAAGTCACAGATACGCAGTATTTT	CASSVAEVTDTQYF
TRBV2	-	TRBD2	TRBJ2-7	14	TGTGCCAGCAAATTAGCGGGGGGACTCTACGAGCAGTACTTC	CASKLAGGLYEQYF
TRBV7-2	-	TRBD2	TRBJ2-4	15	TGTGCCAGCAGCTCCTGGCGGGGGTTCAAAAACATTCAGTACTTC	CASSSWRGFKNIQYF
TRBV27	-	TRBD1	TRBJ1-3	14	TGTGCCAGCAGTCCGACAGGGTGGGGAAACACCATATATTTT	CASSPTGWGNTIYF
TRBV4-2	-	-	TRBJ1-5	14	TGTGCCAGCAGCCAAGACGGGGGGCGGAAGCCCCAGCATTTT	CASSQDGGRKPQHF
TRBV11-1	-	-	TRBJ2-2	15	TGTGCCAGCAGCTTAGCGTCTAGCTGGGACGGGGAGCTGTTTTTT	CASSLASSWDGELFF
TRBV11-3	few	-	TRBJ2-7	13	TGTGCCAGCAGCTTAGGACCTCGCTACGAGCAGTACTTC	CASSLGPRYEQYF
TRBV19	-	TRBD1	TRBJ1-1	14	TGTGCCAGTAGTATAATACAGGGGAACGCTGAAGCTTTCTTT	CASSIIQGNAEAFF
TRBV27	-	-	TRBJ1-5	16	TGTGCCAGCAGTTTAGTTTCGGGGCCGAGCAATCAGCCCCAGCATTTT	CASSLVSGPSNQPQHF
TRBV5-1	-	-	TRBJ1-2	15	TGCGCCAGCAGCTTGGAACGACGGGAAATCTATGGCTACACCTTC	CASSLERREIYGYTF
TRBV7-9	few	-	TRBJ1-1	13	TGTGCCAGCAGCTTTGAGGTTGACACTGAAGCTTTCTTT	CASSFEVDTEAFF
TRBV28	few	-	TRBJ1-2	13	TGTGCCAGCAGTTCCCAGGGGAACTATGGCTACACCTTC	CASSSQGNYGYTF
TRBV7-2	-	-	TRBJ2-6	16	TGTGCCAGCAGCCGGAAAGGATACTCTGGGGCCAACGTCCTGACTTTC	CASSRKGYSGANVLTF
TRBV5-5	-	TRBD1	TRBJ1-5	16	TGTGCCAGCAGCAGGATCGGGACAGGGGACGGGCAGCCCCAGCATTTT	CASSRIGTGDGQPQHF
TRBV7-2	-	-	TRBJ1-1	12	TGTGCCAGCAGCTCATTTGGGGCAGTTGCTTTCTTT	CASSSFGAVAFF
TRBV2	-	TRBD2	TRBJ2-1	19	TGTGCCAGCAGTCACCGAGGAGGGGGTACGGGACTAGCGGGGGATGAGCAGTTCTTC	CASSHRGGGTGLAGDEQFF